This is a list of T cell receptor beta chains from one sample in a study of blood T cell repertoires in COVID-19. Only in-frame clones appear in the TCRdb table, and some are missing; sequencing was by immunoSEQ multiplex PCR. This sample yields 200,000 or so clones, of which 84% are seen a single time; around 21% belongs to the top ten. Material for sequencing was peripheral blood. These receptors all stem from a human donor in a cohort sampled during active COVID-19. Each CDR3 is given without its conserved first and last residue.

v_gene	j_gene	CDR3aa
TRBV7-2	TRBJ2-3	ASSLRYAAGGDTDTQY
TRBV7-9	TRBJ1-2	ASSLGGGDYGYT
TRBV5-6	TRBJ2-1	ASSAGTGGRREQF
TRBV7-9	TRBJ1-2	ASAGVYRYGYT
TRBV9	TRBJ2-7	ASSGGDRGDEQY
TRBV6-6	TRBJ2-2	ASSTPVRVGELF
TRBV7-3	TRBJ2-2	ASSLRLAGGPTGELF
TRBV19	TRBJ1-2	ASSTTRQATYGYT
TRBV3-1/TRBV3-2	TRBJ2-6	ASSPSFPGANVLT
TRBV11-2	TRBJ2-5	ASSIYRGETQY
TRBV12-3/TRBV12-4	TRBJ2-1	ASRMTDYNEQF
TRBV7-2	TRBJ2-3	ASSLRAGGVTDTQY
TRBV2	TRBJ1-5	ASSEASRGAPGGH
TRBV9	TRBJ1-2	ASSVALDRGGGGYT
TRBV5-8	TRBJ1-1	ASSWTANTEAF
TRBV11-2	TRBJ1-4	ASSFNPEKLF
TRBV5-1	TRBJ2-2	ASSLLTGRDTGELF
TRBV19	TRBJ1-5	AARGGTEGVQPQH
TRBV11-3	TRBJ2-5	ASSLGTGGETQY
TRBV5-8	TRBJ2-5	ASSLREIGY
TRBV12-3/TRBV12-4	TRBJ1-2	ASSLVFGGYT
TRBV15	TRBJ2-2	ATSPGLEPTGELF
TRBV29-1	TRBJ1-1	SVEVGGAAEAF
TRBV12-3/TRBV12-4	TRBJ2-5	ASTTRQLAQY
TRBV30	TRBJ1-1	AWSGLSGQGDMNTEAF
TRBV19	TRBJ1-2	ASSPNRDSIGYGYT
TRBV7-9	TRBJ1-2	ASSRTGPDRYT
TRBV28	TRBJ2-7	ATRTQTGIPNYEQY
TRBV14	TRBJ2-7	ASSQDYSSYEQY
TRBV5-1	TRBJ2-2	ASSLETSYAGELF
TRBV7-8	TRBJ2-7	ASSLGATSGRFEQY
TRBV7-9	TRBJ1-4	ASSPSPGRGSNEKLF
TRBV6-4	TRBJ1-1	ASREGRNTEAF
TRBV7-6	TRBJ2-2	ASTPRDRVAGELF
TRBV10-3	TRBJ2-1	AITTDYNEQF
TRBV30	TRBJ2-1	ACGLAGRDEQF
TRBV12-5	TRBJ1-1	ASGLTPGGNTEAF
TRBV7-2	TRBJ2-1	ASSLAPGQGPYNEQF
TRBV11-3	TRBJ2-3	ASSGGMDTQY
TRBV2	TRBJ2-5	ASRRTSGGPYQETQY
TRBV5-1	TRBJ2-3	ASRPTSGSLDTQY
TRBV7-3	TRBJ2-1	ASSLTFRDNEQF
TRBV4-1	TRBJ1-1	ASSQDRDRLNTEAF
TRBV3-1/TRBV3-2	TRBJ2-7	ASSQQGYEQY
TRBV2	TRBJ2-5	ASSDGRVLQETQY
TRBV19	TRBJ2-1	ASSTPPGSGRANEQF
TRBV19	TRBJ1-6	ASTQRERLNSPLH